This T cell receptor (beta chain) was captured in a study of T cells in Graves' hyperthyroidism and ophthalmopathy. General study results and limits: With a median lead of around 6.7 months before onset, the model predicted ophthalmopathy.

Germline CDR1 reads MDHEN; CDR2 reads SYDVKM. Trimming removed 6 bases from V and 2 bases from J; junction bases left unmatched: 9. This CDR3 is built from 15 residues. Details on this clonotype: As yet, its antigen is unknown.

The TCR beta CDR3 regions underwent amplification using RNA transcripts as the source. A first-round RT-PCR of the TCR CDR3 used the HTBI primer set. One entry per CDR3 protein results from TCRdb running MiXCR on the multiplex PCR reads. This table holds about 250,000 distinct CDR3 sequences, 24% found once. This sequence originates from a woman between 35 and 50 years old with Graves' ophthalmopathy. Sequencing was performed on blood. The chain joins TRBV28 to TRBJ2-5, with 7 bases identical to TRBD1. CDR3 in DNA: TGTGCCAGCAGCTCGCCGGGACAGAGACAAGAGACCCAGTACTTC. It translates to CASSSPGQRQETQYF.